One and the same sample provided the 29 T cell receptor beta chains below, sequenced in a study of CD8 T cells in ankylosing spondylitis. No antigens are known for them. TCRdb recomputed calls from the 5' RACE reads with MiXCR, one row per CDR3 protein. The sample consists of roughly 700,000 distinct CDR3 sequences, roughly 19% of them appearing once. Study-wide results and limits: Apparently characteristic of ankylosing spondylitis blood was a TCR beta motif (about eight highly homologous variants).

The sample was blood, either unsorted or a sorted T cell fraction (not recorded which). Source of these receptors: a male donor with ankylosing spondylitis.

This clonotype was seen a handful of times. The genes are TRBV3-1 and TRBJ2-5; 12 nucleotides line up with TRBD2. CDR3 length equals 17 residues. The V and J ends lost 7 bases and 7 bases, in that order; junction bases with no gene match: 16. Germline lookup yields CDR1 LGHDT and CDR2 YNNKEL (reference sequence). The CDR3 coding sequence is TGTGCCAGCACCGGCCCCCTAGCGGGGGGGAGGCGCGGGACCCAGTACTTC. Translating gives CASTGPLAGGRRGTQYF.

The chain recombines TRBV28 with TRBJ2-7, with D possibly being TRBD1 or TRBD2 (5 bases each). CDR3 length equals 15 residues. Germline CDR1 and CDR2: MDHEN and SYDVKM. Trimming removed 2 bases at V and 3 bases at J, with 14 bases between. DNA of the CDR3: TGTGCCAGCAGTTTAGGGCCAGTGGGGGTCTACGAGCAGTACTTC. Its protein product is CASSLGPVGVYEQYF.

This clonotype occurred many times. Given the absence of the conserved phenylalanine or tryptophan at the CDR3 end, a read error is likely. No DNA is shown, since the ends of the CDR3 on it are uncertain; the CDR3 is the one TCRdb lists. The V call is TRBV9, the J call TRBJ1-3. Counting both end residues, the CDR3 totals 13 amino acids. The germline CDR1 and CDR2 sequences are SGDLS and YYNGEE. The CDR3 is CASSVAVHGPLEL.

This clonotype occurred many times. The chain joins TRBV7-2 to TRBJ2-7, with D hard to call. Trimming cost V 3 bases and J 5 bases, with 8 bases left between them. The CDR3 is 12 amino acids. Germline assignment: CDR1 SGHTA and CDR2 FQGNSA. The CDR3 nucleotides read TGTGCCAGCAGCTTCATCACGAACGAGCAGTACTTC. It translates to CASSFITNEQYF.

The V and J genes are TRBV14 and TRBJ2-2, with TRBD1 identical over 8 bases. CDR3 length equals 22 residues. The ends lost 1 base at V and 5 bases at J; junction bases unmatched: 24. Germline V gives CDR1 SGHDN, CDR2 FVKESK. The CDR3 protein is CASSQVTRGTGRSYQGTGELFF. In nucleotides, the CDR3 is TGTGCCAGCAGCCAAGTGACCCGAGGGACAGGAAGGTCGTACCAAGGGACCGGGGAGCTGTTTTTT.

This clonotype has just a few counts. The chain employs TRBV2 and TRBJ2-2, with a tentative D call TRBD1 (5 bases). V lost 6 bases, J lost 4 bases, and 18 bases lay in between. Germline V CDR1 and CDR2: SNHLY, FYNNEI. This CDR3 has 16 residues. The CDR3 spells CASSTSDRAFTGELFF. CDR3 nucleotide sequence: TGTGCCAGCAGCACCTCCGACAGAGCCTTCACCGGGGAGCTGTTTTTT.

This clonotype has just a few counts. V and J are TRBV20-1 and TRBJ2-5, with no clear D. The CDR3 runs to 13 residues. The germline V gene encodes CDR1 DFQATT and CDR2 SNEGSKA (reference sequence). Trimming shortened V by 6 bases and J by 7 bases, and 18 bases separated the two germline ends. The DNA for the CDR3 is TGCAGTGCCCCGGGTGGGCAGCCCGGGACCCAGTACTTC. As protein: CSAPGGQPGTQYF.

V gene TRBV20-1 combines with J gene TRBJ2-7; possible D gene TRBD2, 5 bases. Germline loops: CDR1 DFQATT, CDR2 SNEGSKA (reference sequence). V was trimmed by 3 bases and J by 3 bases, leaving 15 bases between them. The CDR3 length is 14 residues. The CDR3 sequence: CSARRGRNGYEQYF. In DNA, the CDR3 is TGCAGTGCTAGGAGAGGGCGGAACGGCTACGAGCAGTACTTC.

The chain recombines TRBV7-9 with TRBJ1-5; no reliable D call. The CDR3 loop spans 14 amino acids. V lost 2 bases to trimming and J lost 0 bases, with 5 bases between them. Germline CDR1 SEHNR, CDR2 FQNEAQ (reference sequence). DNA for the CDR3: TGTGCCAGCAGCTTACTATATAGCAATCAGCCCCAGCATTTT. Translating gives CASSLLYSNQPQHF.

This clonotype was counted a few times. This rearrangement joins TRBV4-2 to TRBJ2-7; no reliable D call. This CDR3 is 17 amino acids long. Trimming removed 6 bases from V and 2 bases from J, with 23 bases in between. Germline V gene data show CDR1 as LGHNA and CDR2 as YNFKEQ. CDR3 nucleotide sequence: TGTGCCAGCAGTCAATCCGAACTCCCGGGCAAACCCTACGAGCAGTACTTC. Amino acid sequence: CASSQSELPGKPYEQYF.

V gene TRBV12-5 combines with J gene TRBJ1-5; TRBD1 matches at 9 bases. In germline, CDR1 is LGHNT, CDR2 FRNRAP. After removal of 6 bases from V and 7 bases from J, the junction contained 7 bases not matched to a gene. The CDR3 sequence is 14 residues long. The CDR3 sequence is CASGDGTGSQPQHF. DNA of the CDR3: TGTGCTAGTGGCGATGGGACAGGGTCACAGCCCCAGCATTTT. Full variable domain (rest looked up from reference TRBV12-5 and TRBJ1-5): DARVTQTPRHKVTEMGQEVTMRCQPILGHNTVFWYRQTMMQGLELLAYFRNRAPLDDSGMPKDRFSAEMPDATLATLKIQPSEPRDSAVYFCASGDGTGSQPQHFGDGTRLSIL.

This chain joins TRBV29-1 and TRBJ2-1; D uncertain. Per germline, CDR1 SQVTM and CDR2 ANQGSEA. The CDR3 is 12 residues long. The ends were cut back, 8 bases at V and 5 bases at J, with 13 bases in the middle. Written as DNA, the CDR3 is TGCAGCCCCCTGGGTAGCAACAATGAGCAGTTCTTC. Its protein is CSPLGSNNEQFF.

The V call is TRBV28, the J call TRBJ2-1, with D unresolved. The length of the CDR3 is 12 residues. In germline, CDR1 is MDHEN, CDR2 SYDVKM. Trimming cost V 6 bases and J 10 bases, with 13 bases left between them. CDR3 region: CASRANVREQFF. The CDR3 coding sequence is TGTGCCAGCAGGGCCAACGTTCGGGAGCAGTTCTTC.

Notes on this clonotype: This CDR3 is missing its conserved last phenylalanine or tryptophan, likely due to a read error. The chain has TRBV6-1 and TRBJ1-2; D not resolved. This CDR3 has 14 amino acids. Looked up from germline, CDR1 is MNHNS and CDR2 is SASEGT. V was clipped by 11 bases and J by 4 bases, with 20 bases between them. The CDR3 spells CAPATATRAYGYTS. The CDR3 bases are TGTGCCCCAGCAACAGCGACCCGCGCCTATGGCTACACCTCC.

This clonotype came up a few times. The chain uses TRBV20-1 and TRBJ2-1, with 7 bases lining up with TRBD2. Germline CDR1 is DFQATT and CDR2 is SNEGSKA (reference sequence). This CDR3 region has 15 residues. V lost 2 bases to trimming and J lost 7 bases; unmatched junction nucleotides: 11. The CDR3 DNA is TGCAGTGCTAGACATGCTAGCGGAGGATTAAATGAGCAGTTCTTC. It yields the protein CSARHASGGLNEQFF.

J is TRBJ2-1 and V is TRBV10-3; TRBD1 matches 7 bases. V lost 10 bases, J lost 2 bases, and 11 bases stayed unmatched. CDR1 is ENHRY and CDR2 is SYGVKD in the germline V gene. The CDR3 runs to 15 residues. CDR3 in amino acids: CATAEQGSTYNEQFF. The CDR3 DNA follows: TGTGCCACCGCCGAACAGGGGAGTACCTACAATGAGCAGTTCTTC.

V gene TRBV11-3 combines with J gene TRBJ2-7; TRBD2 matches at 9 bases. CDR1 and CDR2 from the germline V gene are SGHNT and YENEEA. This CDR3 comprises 15 residues. J lost 0 bases, V lost 6 bases, and 6 bases had no gene match. The CDR3 coding sequence is TGTGCCAGCAGTCCTAGCGGGATCCGCTCCTACGAGCAGTACTTC. Its protein is CASSPSGIRSYEQYF.

The CDR3 sequence is CASSQETDCNEKLFF. The CDR3 coding sequence is TGTGCCAGCAGCCAAGAGACAGACTGTAATGAAAAACTGTTTTTT. This chain links TRBV3-1 with TRBJ1-4, with D possibly being TRBD1 (5 bases). Germline-derived CDR1 and CDR2 are LGHDT and YNNKEL (reference sequence). CDR3 size: 15 residues. With 0 bases removed from V and 4 bases from J, the gap between germline ends came to 9 bases.

CDR3 DNA sequence: TGTGCCAGCAAACCACTCAGCCCCTACAATGAGCAGTTCTTC. Its translation is CASKPLSPYNEQFF. This sequence joins TRBV6-1 and TRBJ2-1; no reliable D call. Germline CDR1 and CDR2: MNHNS and SASEGT. The CDR3 sequence is 14 residues long. V lost 7 bases and J lost 2, with 12 bases in between.

This clonotype has a count of ten or more. One end of the junction varies from germline; a read error may be responsible. This sequence joins TRBV7-7 and TRBJ2-1, with 7 bases lining up with TRBD1. The CDR3 is made up of 17 amino acids. Germline CDR1 is SSHAT and CDR2 is FNYEAQ (reference sequence). In DNA form, the CDR3 reads TGTGCTAGCAGTCCCTCCGGCTGGGACAGCCATTACAATGAGCAGTTCTTC. Translated, it gives CASSPSGWDSHYNEQFF.

This clonotype was recorded a few times. V gene TRBV29-1 combines with J gene TRBJ1-2, with no clear D. The V and J ends lost 4 bases and 0 bases respectively, with 6 bases between them. The CDR3 consists of 12 residues. Germline lookup yields CDR1 SQVTM and CDR2 ANQGSEA. CDR3 residues: CSVVRANYGYTF. The CDR3 DNA follows: TGCAGCGTTGTGAGAGCTAACTATGGCTACACCTTC.

This clonotype was seen only a few times. The chain links TRBV9 to TRBJ2-1; D ambiguous. This CDR3 is 12 amino acids long. Germline assignment: CDR1 SGDLS and CDR2 YYNGEE. With 0 bases removed from V and 13 bases from J, the gap between germline ends came to 11 bases. The DNA of the CDR3 is TGTGCCAGCAGCGTAGACGGCTCTTCTCAGTTCTTC. Translated: CASSVDGSSQFF.

The rearrangement uses TRBV7-3 and TRBJ2-1, with D unresolved. V lost 2 bases and J 8 bases, leaving 13 bases between the germline ends. The CDR3 loop spans 14 amino acids. From germline, CDR1 is SGHTA and CDR2 FQGTGA. Here the CDR3 DNA reads TGTGCCAGCAGCTTAGGGGTAGGGTACCATGAGCAGTTCTTC. Its translation: CASSLGVGYHEQFF. The full variable domain, completed using reference TRBV7-3 and TRBJ2-1, is GAGVSQTPSNKVTEKGKYVELRCDPISGHTALYWYRQSLGQGPEFLIYFQGTGAADDSGLPNDRFFAVRPEGSVSTLKIQRTERGDSAVYLCASSLGVGYHEQFFGPGTRLTVL.

This sequence joins TRBV5-1 and TRBJ2-7; D possibly corresponds to TRBD2 (6 bases). The CDR3 has 16 residues. V was trimmed by 2 bases and J by 0 bases, leaving 15 bases between them. Germline loops: CDR1 SGHRS, CDR2 YFSETQ. The CDR3 DNA reads as TGCGCCAGCAGCTTTACCCCGGGACTCAGCTCCTACGAGCAGTACTTC. Amino acid sequence: CASSFTPGLSSYEQYF. Full variable domain (missing parts from reference TRBV5-1 and TRBJ2-7): KAGVTQTPRYLIKTRGQQVTLSCSPISGHRSVSWYQQTPGQGLQFLFEYFSETQRNKGNFPGRFSGRQFSNSRSEMNVSTLELGDSALYLCASSFTPGLSSYEQYFGPGTRLTVT.

The chain joins TRBV5-1 to TRBJ2-1, with a possible D match to TRBD2 (6 bases). V was pared by 3 bases and J by 5 bases, with 15 bases between. CDR1 is SGHRS, CDR2 YFSETQ, per germline. The CDR3 runs to 15 residues. The CDR3 here is CASSSGLRRDNEQFF. As DNA, the CDR3 is TGCGCCAGCAGCTCGGGACTCCGCAGGGACAATGAGCAGTTCTTC.

The sample holds a few counts of this clonotype. This chain joins TRBV7-6 and TRBJ2-2, with 7 bases fitting TRBD2. Germline trimming cut 2 bases from V and 5 bases from J; bases unmatched to any gene: 11. This CDR3 is built from 17 residues. Per the germline V gene, CDR1 is SGHVS and CDR2 is FNYEAQ. In DNA, the CDR3 is TGTGCCAGCAGCTTATTTCCGGGCGGGAGTCCGACCGGGGAGCTGTTTTTT. The encoded protein is CASSLFPGGSPTGELFF.

The J gene is TRBJ1-5, the V gene TRBV12-3 or TRBV12-4, with 8 bases matching TRBD1. Losses at the gene ends were 4 bases for V and 0 bases for J; bases not matched to a gene: 14. This CDR3 spans 19 amino acids. The CDR3 loop reads CASSSAGTGSTYSNQPQHF. For the CDR3, the DNA is TGTGCCAGCAGTTCCGCCGGGACAGGATCAACTTATAGCAATCAGCCCCAGCATTTT.

This clonotype was counted between two and nine times. The chain couples TRBV6-1 to TRBJ1-1, with TRBD1 identical over 8 bases. The CDR3 runs to 16 residues. J lost 1 base, V lost 2 bases, and 6 bases had no gene match. Germline CDR1 is MNHNS and CDR2 is SASEGT. The CDR3 loop is CASSESYRGANTEAFF. The CDR3 bases are TGTGCCAGCAGTGAAAGCTACAGGGGGGCGAACACTGAAGCTTTCTTT.

This CDR3 reads CASSPDRAGGNQPQHF. Written as DNA, the CDR3 is TGTGCCAGCAGCCCGGACAGGGCGGGCGGCAATCAGCCCCAGCATTTT. The chain is built from TRBV5-8 and TRBJ1-5; 8 nucleotides line up with TRBD1. The V gene's germline CDR1 is SGHTS and CDR2 YDEGEE. The CDR3 consists of 16 residues. Trimming took 4 bases from V and 2 from J; bases not matched to a gene: 8.